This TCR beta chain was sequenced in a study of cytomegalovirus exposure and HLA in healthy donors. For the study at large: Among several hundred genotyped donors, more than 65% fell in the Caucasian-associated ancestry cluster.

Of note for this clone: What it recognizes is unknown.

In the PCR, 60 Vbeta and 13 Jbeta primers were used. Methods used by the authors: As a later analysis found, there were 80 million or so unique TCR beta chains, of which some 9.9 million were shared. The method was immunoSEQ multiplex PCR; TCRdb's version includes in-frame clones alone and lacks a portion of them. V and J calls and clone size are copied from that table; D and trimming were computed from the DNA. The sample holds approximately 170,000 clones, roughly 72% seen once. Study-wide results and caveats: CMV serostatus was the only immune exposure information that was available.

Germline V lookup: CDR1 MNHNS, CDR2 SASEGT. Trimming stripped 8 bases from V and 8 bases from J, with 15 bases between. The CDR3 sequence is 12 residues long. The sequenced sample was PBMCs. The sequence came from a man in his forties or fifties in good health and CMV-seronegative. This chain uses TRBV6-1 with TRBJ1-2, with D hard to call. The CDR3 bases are TGTGCCAGCGCGGTTGTGATGTTAGGCTACACCTTC. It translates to CASAVVMLGYTF.